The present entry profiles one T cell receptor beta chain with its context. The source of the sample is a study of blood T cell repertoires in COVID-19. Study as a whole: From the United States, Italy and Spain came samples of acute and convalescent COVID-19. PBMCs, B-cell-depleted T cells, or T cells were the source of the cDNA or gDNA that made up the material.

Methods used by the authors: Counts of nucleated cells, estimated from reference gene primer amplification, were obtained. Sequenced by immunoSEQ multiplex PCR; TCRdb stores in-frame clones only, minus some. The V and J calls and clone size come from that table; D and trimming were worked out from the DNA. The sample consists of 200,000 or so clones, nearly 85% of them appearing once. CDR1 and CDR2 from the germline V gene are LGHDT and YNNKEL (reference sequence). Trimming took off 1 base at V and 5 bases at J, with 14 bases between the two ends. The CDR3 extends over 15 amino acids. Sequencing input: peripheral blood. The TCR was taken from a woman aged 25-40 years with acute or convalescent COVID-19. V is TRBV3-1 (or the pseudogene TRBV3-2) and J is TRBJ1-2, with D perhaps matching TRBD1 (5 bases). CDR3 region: CASSQVQGLRYGYTF. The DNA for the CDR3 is TGTGCCAGCAGCCAAGTCCAGGGCCTTCGATATGGCTACACCTTC.